Only one count was recorded for the clone carrying this TCR beta chain. Assay: immunoSEQ multiplex PCR; the TCRdb copy retains only in-frame clones and omits some. The sample records about 120,000 clones, around 87% being singletons. This CDR3 has 16 amino acids. Germline-derived CDR1 and CDR2 are PRHDT and FYEKMQ (reference sequence). V lost 6 bases to trimming and J lost 6 bases; unmatched junction nucleotides: 12. This entry comes from a study of OX40 agonist ivuxolimab in advanced cancers. About the study: Three patients showed partial responses: one hepatocellular carcinoma and two cutaneous melanoma cases.

Sampling of blood occurred at baseline, cycle 4 day 1, and cycle 7 day 1. The sample was CD4+ or CD8+ T cells sorted from blood, taken in a trial of the OX40 agonist ivuxolimab. The TCR comes from an adult with an advanced solid tumor such as melanoma, head and neck, liver or kidney cancer. The chain combines TRBV13 with TRBJ2-3; 10 bases line up with TRBD2. The CDR3 sequence: CASRSQRGGYEDTQYF. The CDR3 nucleotides are TGTGCCAGCAGGTCACAGCGGGGGGGGTATGAGGATACGCAGTATTTT.